This T cell receptor (beta chain) was sequenced during a study of cytomegalovirus exposure and HLA in healthy donors. On the study more broadly: Earlier sequencing of some 190 million T cells yielded around 100 million unique TCR beta sequences.

Primers for the PCR totalled 60 Vbeta and 13 Jbeta. Assay: immunoSEQ multiplex PCR; the TCRdb copy retains only in-frame clones and omits some. Its clone listing holds some 120,000 clones. There are 14 residues in the CDR3. Trimming left V 2 bases short and J 7 bases short, with 14 bases between. CDR1 is MDHEN and CDR2 is SYDVKM in the germline V gene. V and J are TRBV28 and TRBJ1-2; D is unresolved. What was sequenced was PBMCs. This clonotype was obtained from a woman aged 60-75 years in good health and CMV-seronegative. CDR3 coding DNA: TGTGCCAGCAGTTTAGGCAGGTTGACGGCTGGCTACACCTTC. It specifies CASSLGRLTAGYTF.